These 24 T cell receptor beta chains were all obtained from the same sample, sequenced in a study of naive and memory T cell subsets. Both TRBC1 and TRBC2 were covered by a beta constant-region primer of two equimolar oligonucleotides. Ligated cDNA was amplified by four rounds of PCR with nested alpha and beta constant-region primers and SP2. MiXCR was run by TCRdb on the UMI-ligation and nested PCR reads, yielding one entry per CDR3 protein. The sample contains 80,000 or so distinct CDR3 sequences, about 8.2% of which appear only once. The sequenced material came from naive CD8+ T cells from blood. The receptors were gathered from a human donor in good health.

The chain employs TRBV7-8 and TRBJ1-4; TRBD1 agrees at 10 bases. The CDR3 runs to 17 residues. V lost 0 bases to trimming and J lost 6 bases; unmatched junction nucleotides: 7. Germline lookup yields CDR1 SGHVS and CDR2 FQNEAQ. The CDR3 DNA reads as TGTGCCAGCAGCTTAGCTTTATTTGGGACAGGGGATGAAAAACTGTTTTTT. Protein: CASSLALFGTGDEKLFF.

The table lists this clonotype with many counts. V usage is TRBV20-1 and J usage is TRBJ2-5; weak D call: TRBD2 (6 bases). Germline CDR1 reads DFQATT; CDR2 reads SNEGSKA (reference sequence). V was shortened by 0 bases and J by 4 bases, with 18 bases between the two germline ends. The CDR3 is 16 amino acids. CDR3 in amino acids: CSARDLGGMYLETQYF. DNA for the CDR3: TGCAGTGCTAGAGATTTGGGGGGAATGTATCTAGAGACCCAGTACTTC.

This clonotype came up many times. The chain employs TRBV29-1 and TRBJ1-5; 7 nucleotides align to TRBD1. The CDR3 spans 12 residues. The V gene end was trimmed by 7 bases and the J gene end by 2 bases; junction bases not matched to a gene: 2. The germline gives CDR1 SQVTM, CDR2 ANQGSEA. In DNA, the CDR3 is TGCAGCGCAGGACAGGGCAATCAGCCCCAGCATTTT. Protein: CSAGQGNQPQHF.

This clonotype was detected ten times or more. V and J are TRBV29-1 and TRBJ2-7, with a tentative D call TRBD1 (6 bases). Germline V gives CDR1 SQVTM, CDR2 ANQGSEA. V dropped 0 bases and J dropped 3 bases, with 9 bases sitting between them. The CDR3 has 13 residues. CDR3 sequence reads: CSVEDPDSYEQYF. CDR3 nucleotides: TGCAGCGTTGAAGATCCGGACAGCTACGAGCAGTACTTC.

A few counts support this clonotype. This chain uses TRBV19 with TRBJ2-1, with TRBD2 matching over 10 bases. The CDR3 has 19 residues. Germline V gives CDR1 LNHDA, CDR2 SQIVND (reference sequence). Trimming took 4 bases from V and 6 from J; bases not matched to a gene: 18. The CDR3 sequence is CASSRTGFYGLADLNEQFF. The DNA of the CDR3 is TGTGCCAGTAGTAGGACAGGTTTTTATGGACTAGCGGATCTCAATGAGCAGTTCTTC.

This clonotype was counted many times. The rearrangement uses TRBV20-1 and TRBJ2-7; 8 positions match TRBD1. This CDR3 is 13 amino acids long. Trimming took 3 bases from V and 2 from J; bases not matched to a gene: 3. Germline V gives CDR1 DFQATT, CDR2 SNEGSKA (reference sequence). CDR3 loop: CSARTGDAYEQYF. The CDR3 coding sequence is TGCAGTGCTAGGACAGGGGATGCCTACGAGCAGTACTTC.

The sample holds many counts of this clonotype. This sequence joins TRBV12-3 or TRBV12-4 and TRBJ2-3, with unresolved D. V was pared by 3 bases and J by 2 bases, with 9 bases between. The CDR3 consists of 14 residues. CDR3 protein: CASSFASPTDTQYF. The CDR3 DNA reads as TGTGCCAGCAGTTTTGCCTCACCCACAGATACGCAGTATTTT.

This clonotype was detected ten times or more. The chain couples TRBV9 to TRBJ2-1, with a weak D call TRBD2 (5 bases). Germline loops: CDR1 SGDLS, CDR2 YYNGEE. The CDR3 runs to 16 residues. Trimming left V 4 bases short and J 0 bases short, with 14 bases between. The CDR3: CASSPPSGSSYNEQFF. CDR3 sequence (DNA): TGTGCCAGCAGCCCCCCGTCGGGGAGCTCCTACAATGAGCAGTTCTTC. Variable domain in full (rest from reference TRBV9 and TRBJ2-1): DSGVTQTPKHLITATGQRVTLRCSPRSGDLSVYWYQQSLDQGLQFLIQYYNGEERAKGNILERFSAQQFPDLHSELNLSSLELGDSALYFCASSPPSGSSYNEQFFGPGTRLTVL.

This clonotype has just a few counts. CDR3 in amino acids: CASSPPGRPVETQYF. The CDR3 nucleotides are TGTGCCAGCAGCCCGCCCGGGCGGCCCGTGGAGACGCAGTATTTT. V gene TRBV7-8 combines with J gene TRBJ2-3; D gene uncertain. Per germline, CDR1 SGHVS and CDR2 FQNEAQ. This CDR3 contains 15 residues. Between the trimmed V and J ends, which lost 5 bases and 9 bases, there was a span of 21 bases. Full variable domain (rest looked up from reference TRBV7-8 and TRBJ2-3): GAGVSQSPRYKVAKRGQDVALRCDPISGHVSLFWYQQALGQGPEFLTYFQNEAQLDKSGLPSDRFFAERPEGSVSTLKIQRTQQEDSAVYLCASSPPGRPVETQYFGPGTRLTVL.

V and J are TRBV18 and TRBJ2-7, with D unresolved. The CDR3 runs to 13 residues. Deletions cut 3 bases from V and 3 bases from J, with 9 bases between. Looked up from germline, CDR1 is KGHSH and CDR2 is LQKENI. In DNA form, the CDR3 reads TGTGCCAGCTCACCCTCGACAATCTACGAGCAGTACTTC. Encoded protein: CASSPSTIYEQYF.

This clonotype was detected many times. CDR3 nucleotides: TGTGCCAGCAGCTTTGACAGCAGAAACACCATATATTTT. This sequence encodes CASSFDSRNTIYF. V usage is TRBV7-9 and J usage is TRBJ1-3; possible D gene TRBD1, 5 bases. Deletions cut 3 bases from V and 5 bases from J, with 8 bases between. Germline V gives CDR1 SEHNR, CDR2 FQNEAQ (reference sequence). This CDR3 comprises 13 residues.

The chain joins TRBV27 to TRBJ1-1; D not resolved. CDR1 is MNHEY and CDR2 is SMNVEV in the germline V gene (reference sequence). The ends were cut back, 0 bases at V and 6 bases at J, with 8 bases in the middle. The CDR3 is 13 amino acids. CDR3 region: CASSLSYPAEAFF. In DNA, the CDR3 is TGTGCCAGCAGTTTATCGTACCCAGCTGAAGCTTTCTTT.

V usage is TRBV6-5 and J usage is TRBJ2-5; 8 bases agree with TRBD1. V shed 3 bases, J shed 5 bases, and the junction held 5 bases outside the gene matches. This CDR3 has 14 residues. The germline CDR1 and CDR2 sequences are MNHEY and SVGAGI. In nucleotides, the CDR3 is TGTGCCAGCAGTTATGAGGCAGGGGGCGAGACCCAGTACTTC. This gives the protein CASSYEAGGETQYF.

This clonotype was seen at least ten times. This chain uses TRBV12-3 or TRBV12-4 with TRBJ1-5; unclear D gene. The ends were cut back, 2 bases at V and 1 base at J, with 3 bases in the middle. This CDR3 is 13 amino acids long. The CDR3 coding sequence is TGTGCCAGCAGTTTAATGAGCAATCAGCCCCAGCATTTT. Its translation is CASSLMSNQPQHF.

This clonotype has a handful of counts. The chain couples TRBV29-1 to TRBJ2-3, with 9 positions matching TRBD2. Germline V gives CDR1 SQVTM, CDR2 ANQGSEA. CDR3 size: 16 residues. V gave up 0 bases and J gave up 2 bases; unmatched junction bases: 6. In DNA, the CDR3 is TGCAGCGTTGAAGAGTTACTAGCGGGTTTCACAGATACGCAGTATTTT. This encodes CSVEELLAGFTDTQYF.

This clonotype was picked up many times. The chain carries TRBV19 and TRBJ2-1; D is unclear. Germline V gene data show CDR1 as LNHDA and CDR2 as SQIVND (reference sequence). The V end was cut by 3 bases, the J end by 13 bases, with 10 bases between. The CDR3 extends over 11 amino acids. CDR3 protein: CASSIPPDQFF. In nucleotides, the CDR3 is TGTGCCAGTAGTATCCCCCCGGATCAGTTCTTC.

This clonotype was observed many times. The V call is TRBV11-2, the J call TRBJ2-5, with D perhaps TRBD1 (6 bases). The germline V gene has CDR1 SGHAT and CDR2 FQNNGV. V gave up 4 bases and J gave up 2 bases, with 14 bases separating them. This CDR3 region has 15 residues. Written as DNA, the CDR3 is TGTGCCAGCAGCTGGGCCGGGACACATCAAGAGACCCAGTACTTC. Translating gives CASSWAGTHQETQYF.

This clonotype occurred a few times. The chain has TRBV12-3 or TRBV12-4 and TRBJ2-7, with D possibly being TRBD1 (5 bases). Trimming left V 3 bases short and J 11 bases short, with 14 bases between. The CDR3 covers 12 residues. The CDR3 DNA sequence: TGTGCCAGCAGTTTCGCGGACAATAATAAGTACTTC. Protein sequence: CASSFADNNKYF.

This clonotype has just a few counts. The rearrangement joins TRBV27 to TRBJ1-6; D is undetermined. Trimming removed 4 bases at V and 13 bases at J, with 20 bases between. Germline lookup yields CDR1 MNHEY and CDR2 SMNVEV (reference sequence). The CDR3 sequence is 15 residues long. CDR3 in amino acids: CASSSGRPRFSPLHF. The CDR3 DNA reads as TGTGCCAGCAGTTCCGGGAGGCCTCGGTTTTCCCCCCTCCACTTT.

The V and J genes are TRBV4-3 and TRBJ1-6; D is unresolved. V lost 0 bases to trimming and J lost 8 bases, with 17 bases between them. The CDR3 covers 17 residues. Germline V gene data show CDR1 as LGHNA and CDR2 as YSLEER. CDR3 loop: CASSQDQGPETYSPLHF. CDR3 coding DNA: TGCGCCAGCAGCCAAGATCAAGGACCCGAGACCTATTCACCCCTCCACTTT.

This clonotype occurred many times. V usage is TRBV7-9 and J usage is TRBJ1-1; 7 bases agree with TRBD1. V lost 4 bases and J lost 0; bases outside the gene matches: 2. CDR1 SEHNR and CDR2 FQNEAQ come from the germline V gene (reference sequence). There are 14 residues in the CDR3. The CDR3 bases are TGTGCCAGCAGCTGGGACAGCCTGAACACTGAAGCTTTCTTT. Translation: CASSWDSLNTEAFF.

At least ten counts were recorded for this clonotype. This chain links TRBV29-1 with TRBJ1-2, with D maybe TRBD1 (5 bases). CDR3 length: 13 residues. The V end was cut by 1 base, the J end by 8 bases, with 14 bases between. CDR1 and CDR2 (germline): SQVTM, ANQGSEA. CDR3 sequence reads: CSVEVEGPTGYTF. The CDR3 DNA sequence: TGCAGCGTTGAAGTAGAGGGACCGACCGGCTACACCTTC.

This clonotype was picked up many times. The rearrangement joins TRBV12-3 or TRBV12-4 to TRBJ1-5; no clear D gene. V lost 3 bases to trimming and J lost 6 bases, with 12 bases between them. The length of the CDR3 is 14 residues. CDR3 nucleotide sequence: TGTGCCAGCAGTTTTGGTGGGCGTACTCAGCCCCAGCATTTT. Its protein product is CASSFGGRTQPQHF.

The chain combines TRBV12-3 or TRBV12-4 with TRBJ2-3, with TRBD2 identical over 8 bases. CDR3 length: 15 amino acids. The ends lost 3 bases at V and 4 bases at J; junction bases unmatched: 6. The CDR3 protein is CASSFKREIPDTQYF. The CDR3 coding sequence is TGTGCCAGCAGTTTTAAGCGGGAGATCCCAGATACGCAGTATTTT.